Included here is one T cell receptor beta chain sequence, with context. This sample is part of a study of blood T cell repertoires in COVID-19. Whole-study context: PBMCs, B-cell-depleted T cells, or T cells were the source of the cDNA or gDNA that made up the material.

As handled by the study authors: Amplified reference gene primers provided the basis for estimating nucleated cell counts. Some clones are missing from TCRdb's copy, which holds only in-frame ones; the method was immunoSEQ multiplex PCR. That table furnishes V, J and clone size, whereas the DNA furnished D and trimming. The table lists 120,000 or so clones, approximately 87% of them singletons. Sequencing was performed on peripheral blood. This clonotype was sampled from a man aged 45 to 65 with acute or convalescent COVID-19.

This CDR3 reads CASSLGRNTEAFF. CDR3 nucleotide sequence: TGTGCCAGCAGCTTAGGTAGGAACACTGAAGCTTTCTTT. The rearrangement uses TRBV11-2 and TRBJ1-1; D gene unclear. This CDR3 is built from 13 residues. The ends were cut back, 1 base at V and 1 base at J, with 4 bases in the middle. Germline V gene sequence: CDR1 SGHAT, CDR2 FQNNGV.